This T cell receptor (beta chain) was obtained from a study of blood T cells in healthy people across ages. Study background: Template switching caught about one barcoded beta molecule for each two T cells. Study-level points and caveats: Underestimates were what the diversity estimates from one million T cells were considered to be.

Between the trimmed V and J ends, which lost 1 base and 6 bases, there was a span of 19 bases. From germline, CDR1 is SGHRS and CDR2 YFSETQ. CDR3 length equals 16 residues. The count of this clonotype is one. Its antigen is not identified. Each sample gave at least 6.5 million isolated PBMCs. Combining a sample-barcoded 5' primer with a J-beta primer mix, a second PCR ran for about 6 to 12 cycles. TCRdb processed the 5' RACE reads anew with MiXCR; each CDR3 protein has one entry. The sample contains around 320,000 distinct CDR3 sequences, 25% to 30% of which appear only once. The chain is built from TRBV5-1 and TRBJ1-2; weak D call: TRBD1 (5 bases). The material sequenced was blood. This TCR came from a woman in her sixties or seventies in good health. The CDR3 region has the DNA TGCGCCAGCAGCTTGTGGTGGGGCGAACCGCTGGATGGCTACACCTTC. This translates into CASSLWWGEPLDGYTF.